This T cell receptor beta chain was obtained from a study of blood T cells in healthy people across ages. A second 7 to 11 cycle PCR used barcoded and J-beta primers. TCRdb processed the 5' RACE reads anew with MiXCR; each CDR3 protein has one entry. This sample yields about 810,000 distinct CDR3 sequences, of which roughly 40% are seen a single time; approximately 13% belongs to the top ten. CDR1 and CDR2 (germline): SEHNR, FQNEAQ (reference sequence). V lost 5 bases, J lost 15 bases, and 20 bases lay in between. The CDR3 loop spans 13 amino acids. This TCR was sampled from a young man in good health. Sequencing used blood. The chain employs TRBV7-9 and TRBJ2-1, with D tentatively TRBD1 or TRBD2 (5 bases each). Here the CDR3 reads CASSAPGPLILFF. CDR3 sequence (DNA): TGTGCCAGCAGCGCACCGGGACCCCTTATTCTGTTCTTC.